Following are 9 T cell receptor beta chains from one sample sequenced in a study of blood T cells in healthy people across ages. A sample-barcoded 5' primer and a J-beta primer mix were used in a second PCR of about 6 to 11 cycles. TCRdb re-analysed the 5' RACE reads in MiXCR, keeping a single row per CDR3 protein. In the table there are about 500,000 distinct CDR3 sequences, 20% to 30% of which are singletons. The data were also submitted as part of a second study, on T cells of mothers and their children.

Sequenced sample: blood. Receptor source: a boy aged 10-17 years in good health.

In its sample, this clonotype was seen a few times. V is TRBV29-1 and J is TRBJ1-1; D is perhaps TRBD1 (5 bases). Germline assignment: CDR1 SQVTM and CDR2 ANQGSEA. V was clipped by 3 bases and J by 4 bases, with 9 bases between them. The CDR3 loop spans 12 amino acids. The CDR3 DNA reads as TGCAGCGTTGAGCAGGGTGCCACTGAAGCTTTCTTT. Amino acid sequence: CSVEQGATEAFF.

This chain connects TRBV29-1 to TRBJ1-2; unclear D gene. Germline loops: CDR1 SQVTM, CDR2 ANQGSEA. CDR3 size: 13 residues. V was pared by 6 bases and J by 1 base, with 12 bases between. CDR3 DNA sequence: TGCAGCGTACCCGGACGGATTAACTATGGCTACACCTTC. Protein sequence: CSVPGRINYGYTF.

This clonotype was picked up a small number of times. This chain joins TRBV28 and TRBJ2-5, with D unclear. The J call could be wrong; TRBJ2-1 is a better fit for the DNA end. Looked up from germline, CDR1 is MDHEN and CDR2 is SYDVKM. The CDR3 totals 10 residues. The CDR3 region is CASSRVGQFF. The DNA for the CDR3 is TGTGCCAGCAGTAGGGTAGGGCAGTTCTTC.

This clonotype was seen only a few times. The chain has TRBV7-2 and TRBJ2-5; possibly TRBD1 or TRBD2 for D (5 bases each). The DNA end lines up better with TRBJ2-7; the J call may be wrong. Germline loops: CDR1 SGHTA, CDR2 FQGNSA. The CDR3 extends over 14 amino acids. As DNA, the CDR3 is TGTGCCAGCAGCCCGGGGCCCAGCCCCTACGAGCAGTACTTC. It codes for CASSPGPSPYEQYF.

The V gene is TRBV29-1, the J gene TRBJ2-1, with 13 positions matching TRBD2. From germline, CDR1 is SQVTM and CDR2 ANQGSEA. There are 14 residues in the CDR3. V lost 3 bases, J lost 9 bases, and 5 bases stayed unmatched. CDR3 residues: CSVDGLAGELEQFF. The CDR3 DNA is TGCAGCGTTGATGGACTAGCGGGAGAGCTTGAGCAGTTCTTC.

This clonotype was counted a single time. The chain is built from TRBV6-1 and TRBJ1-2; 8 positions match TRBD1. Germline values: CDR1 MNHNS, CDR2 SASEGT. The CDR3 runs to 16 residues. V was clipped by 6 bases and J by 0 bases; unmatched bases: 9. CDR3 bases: TGTGCCAGCAGATCCGACAGGGGAGAAACTAACTATGGCTACACCTTC. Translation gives CASRSDRGETNYGYTF.

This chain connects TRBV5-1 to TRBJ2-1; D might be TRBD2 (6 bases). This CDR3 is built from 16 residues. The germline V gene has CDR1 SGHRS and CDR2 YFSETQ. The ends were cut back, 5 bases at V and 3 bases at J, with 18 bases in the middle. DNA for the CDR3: TGCGCCAGCAGTCCCGGGAGAGCGGAATTCTACAATGAGCAGTTCTTC. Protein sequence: CASSPGRAEFYNEQFF.

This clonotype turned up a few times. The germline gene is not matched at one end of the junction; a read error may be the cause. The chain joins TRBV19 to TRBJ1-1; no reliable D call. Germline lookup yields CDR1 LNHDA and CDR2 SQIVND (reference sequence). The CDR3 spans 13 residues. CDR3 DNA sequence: TGTGCCAGTAGTATCCACAGCTACACGGAAGCTTTCTTT. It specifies CASSIHSYTEAFF.

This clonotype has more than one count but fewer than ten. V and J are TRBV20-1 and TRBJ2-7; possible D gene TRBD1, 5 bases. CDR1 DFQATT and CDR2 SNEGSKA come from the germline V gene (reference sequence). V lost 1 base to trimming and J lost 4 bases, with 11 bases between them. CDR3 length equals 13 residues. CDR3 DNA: TGCAGTGCTAGAGTCCAGGGTGGGTACGAGCAGTACTTC. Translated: CSARVQGGYEQYF.